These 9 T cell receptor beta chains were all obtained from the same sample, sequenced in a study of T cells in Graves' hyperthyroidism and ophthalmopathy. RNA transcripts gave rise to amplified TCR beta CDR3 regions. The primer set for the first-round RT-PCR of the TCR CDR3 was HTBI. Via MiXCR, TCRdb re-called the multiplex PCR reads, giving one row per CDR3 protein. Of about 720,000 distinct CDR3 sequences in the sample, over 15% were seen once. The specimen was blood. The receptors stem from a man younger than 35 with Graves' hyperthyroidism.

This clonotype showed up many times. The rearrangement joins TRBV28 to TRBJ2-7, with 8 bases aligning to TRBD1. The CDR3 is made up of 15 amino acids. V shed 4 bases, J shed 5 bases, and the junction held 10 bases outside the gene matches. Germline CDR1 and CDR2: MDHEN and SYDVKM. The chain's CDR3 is CASSSSDREVHEQYF. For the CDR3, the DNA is TGTGCCAGCAGTTCCTCGGACAGGGAGGTCCACGAGCAGTACTTC.

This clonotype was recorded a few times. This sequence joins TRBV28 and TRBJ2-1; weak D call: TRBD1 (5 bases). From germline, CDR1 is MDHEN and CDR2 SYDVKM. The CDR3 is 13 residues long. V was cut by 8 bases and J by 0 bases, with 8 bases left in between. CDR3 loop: CASGRASYNEQFF. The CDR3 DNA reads TGTGCCAGCGGCAGGGCCTCCTACAATGAGCAGTTCTTC.

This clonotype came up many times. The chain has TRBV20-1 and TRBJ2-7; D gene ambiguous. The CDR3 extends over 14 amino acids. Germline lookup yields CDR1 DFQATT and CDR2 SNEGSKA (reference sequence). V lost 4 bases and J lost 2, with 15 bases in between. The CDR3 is CSATGSPYTYEQYF. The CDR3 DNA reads TGCAGTGCTACTGGCAGCCCTTACACCTACGAGCAGTACTTC.

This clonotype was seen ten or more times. This chain's CDR3 is CASSTPTGLNYGYTF. Here the CDR3 DNA reads TGTGCCAGCAGCACACCGACAGGGCTGAACTATGGCTACACCTTC. The genes are TRBV5-6 and TRBJ1-2; 7 positions match TRBD1. The junction had 8 bases not matched to a gene; V was cut back by 4 bases and J by 2 bases. The germline V gene encodes CDR1 SGHDT and CDR2 YYEEEE. The CDR3 extends over 15 amino acids.

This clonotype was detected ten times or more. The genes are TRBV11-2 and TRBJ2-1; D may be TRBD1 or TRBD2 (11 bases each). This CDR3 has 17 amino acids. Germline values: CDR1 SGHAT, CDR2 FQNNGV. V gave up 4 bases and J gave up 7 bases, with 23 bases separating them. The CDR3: CASSSGQGASGRNEQFF. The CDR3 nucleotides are TGTGCCAGCAGCTCCGGACAGGGGGCTAGCGGGAGGAATGAGCAGTTCTTC. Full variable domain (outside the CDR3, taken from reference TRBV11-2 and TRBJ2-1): EAGVAQSPRYKIIEKRQSVAFWCNPISGHATLYWYQQILGQGPKLLIQFQNNGVVDDSQLPKDRFSAERLKGVDSTLKIQPAKLEDSAVYLCASSSGQGASGRNEQFFGPGTRLTVL.

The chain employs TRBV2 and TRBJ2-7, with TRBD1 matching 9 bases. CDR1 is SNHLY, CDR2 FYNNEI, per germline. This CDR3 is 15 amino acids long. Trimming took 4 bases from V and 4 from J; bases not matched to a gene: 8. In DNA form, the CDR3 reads TGTGCCAGCAGTGTTACAGGGGGCGCCCGGTACGAGCAGTACTTC. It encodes CASSVTGGARYEQYF.

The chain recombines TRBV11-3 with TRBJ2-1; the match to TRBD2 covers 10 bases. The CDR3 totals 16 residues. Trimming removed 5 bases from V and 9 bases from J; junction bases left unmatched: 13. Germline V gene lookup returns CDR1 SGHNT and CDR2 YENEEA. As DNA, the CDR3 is TGTGCCAGCAGCCCGAAAAGCGGGAGGGCCGCATTTGAGCAGTTCTTC. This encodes CASSPKSGRAAFEQFF. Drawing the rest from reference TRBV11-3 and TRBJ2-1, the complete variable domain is EAGVVQSPRYKIIEKKQPVAFWCNPISGHNTLYWYLQNLGQGPELLIRYENEEAVDDSQLPKDRFSAERLKGVDSTLKIQPAELGDSAVYLCASSPKSGRAAFEQFFGPGTRLTVL.

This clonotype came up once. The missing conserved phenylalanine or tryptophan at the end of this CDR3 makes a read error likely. Here the CDR3 DNA reads TGTGCCAGCAGCCAAGGGCCCAATCAGCCCCAGCATTCT. Its protein is CASSQGPNQPQHS. The chain couples TRBV14 to TRBJ1-5; D is ambiguous. V lost 1 base to trimming and J lost 3 bases, with 4 bases between them. Germline loops: CDR1 SGHDN, CDR2 FVKESK. The CDR3 consists of 13 residues.

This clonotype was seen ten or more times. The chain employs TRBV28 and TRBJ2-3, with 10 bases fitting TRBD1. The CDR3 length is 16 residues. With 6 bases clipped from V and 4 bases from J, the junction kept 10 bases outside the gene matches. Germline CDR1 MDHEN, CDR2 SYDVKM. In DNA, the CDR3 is TGTGCCAGCAGCAGCTCCGGGACAGGGGCCTCAGATACGCAGTATTTT. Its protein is CASSSSGTGASDTQYF.